The sequence of this T cell receptor beta chain was determined in a study of cytomegalovirus exposure and HLA in healthy donors. Study results and caveats: An analysis was carried out later, and it reportedly showed fewer N-insertions in an Asian-associated ancestry cluster than the roughly 700-donor mean. In an earlier analysis, about 87% or about 30%: the productive usage of most TCR beta V segments. Upon later analysis, TCR association rates were observed to vary by HLA locus, being highest for DRB1 and lowest for HLA-C. The authors listed some 150 TCR beta chains as cytomegalovirus-associated.

This PCR relied on a set of 60 Vbeta primers and 13 Jbeta primers. Using immunoSEQ multiplex PCR, the repertoire was profiled, and TCRdb retains in-frame clones only, with some absent. Of around 170,000 clones in the sample, 65% to 80% were seen once. The germline V gene has CDR1 MDHEN and CDR2 SYDVKM. V shed 6 bases and J shed 5 bases, with 19 bases lying between them. The CDR3 loop spans 15 amino acids. On this clone itself: No antigen is known for it.

The origin of this receptor is a woman aged 40 to 50 in good health and CMV-seropositive. This sequence joins TRBV28 and TRBJ2-5; possibly TRBD1 for D (6 bases). Material for sequencing was PBMCs. The CDR3 DNA reads as TGTGCCAGCAGCCTTACAGGGAGCCCCTCGGAGACCCAGTACTTC. Its protein is CASSLTGSPSETQYF.